Shown below are 7 T cell receptor beta chains from a single sample sequenced in a study of PD-L1 blockade in urothelial cancer. Time point meaning: pretreatment peripheral blood. The method was immunoSEQ multiplex PCR; TCRdb's version includes in-frame clones alone and lacks a portion of them. The sample carries 45,000 or so clones, 88% recorded once. Sequenced here: PBMCs, sampled around atezolizumab (anti-PD-L1) treatment. Receptors were obtained from a donor at least 40 years old with urothelial cancer.

This chain uses TRBV5-1 with TRBJ2-2; possibly TRBD1 for D (5 bases). Between the trimmed V and J ends, which lost 0 bases and 8 bases, there was a span of 14 bases. The CDR3 sequence is 15 residues long. Germline values: CDR1 SGHRS, CDR2 YFSETQ. CDR3 region: CASSLGGTLRGELFF. CDR3 nucleotides: TGCGCCAGCAGCTTGGGGGGCACCCTCAGGGGGGAGCTGTTTTTT.

CDR3 in amino acids: CASSPAGRGVDTQYF. CDR3 DNA: TGCGCCAGCAGTCCGGCAGGGCGGGGTGTCGATACGCAGTATTTT. The chain carries TRBV10-2 and TRBJ2-3; D is possibly TRBD2 (6 bases). The CDR3 is 15 amino acids. V was cut by 5 bases and J by 6 bases, with 18 bases left in between. Germline V CDR1 and CDR2: WSHSY, SAAADI.

By proportion, this clone is medium-sized. The V and J genes are TRBV15 and TRBJ2-5; weak D call: TRBD1 (6 bases). From germline, CDR1 is LNHNV and CDR2 YYDKDF (reference sequence). V dropped 3 bases and J dropped 1 base, with 9 bases sitting between them. The CDR3 covers 14 residues. CDR3 bases: TGTGCCACCAGCAGGGACAGTCCCCAAGAGACCCAGTACTTC. It is translated as CATSRDSPQETQYF.

The chain carries TRBV5-6 and TRBJ2-7; the match to TRBD1 covers 7 bases. The junction had 3 bases not matched to a gene; V was cut back by 4 bases and J by 2 bases. Germline-derived CDR1 and CDR2 are SGHDT and YYEEEE. CDR3 length: 13 amino acids. CDR3 sequence reads: CASSPGQTYEQYF. CDR3 nucleotide sequence: TGTGCCAGCAGCCCGGGACAGACCTACGAGCAGTACTTC.

The chain is built from TRBV19 and TRBJ2-2, with 11 nucleotides matching TRBD2. V was pared by 7 bases and J by 8 bases, with 9 bases of the junction left unmatched. The CDR3 has 15 amino acids. The germline CDR1 and CDR2 sequences are LNHDA and SQIVND (reference sequence). The CDR3 DNA sequence: TGTGCCAGTAACCGACTAGCGGGATTATCGGGGGAGCTGTTTTTT. Its protein is CASNRLAGLSGELFF.

This clone was observed a few times. The chain links TRBV6-5 to TRBJ2-1; possibly TRBD1 for D (5 bases). Germline CDR1 reads MNHEY; CDR2 reads SVGAGI. This CDR3 is 16 amino acids long. Trimming shortened V by 0 bases and J by 0 bases, and 9 bases separated the two germline ends. CDR3 sequence reads: CASSYSGASSYNEQFF. CDR3 in DNA: TGTGCCAGCAGTTACTCAGGGGCGAGCTCCTACAATGAGCAGTTCTTC.

The chain has TRBV12-5 and TRBJ2-7; D ambiguous. Trimming shortened V by 4 bases and J by 0 bases, and 13 bases separated the two germline ends. Per the germline V gene, CDR1 is LGHNT and CDR2 is FRNRAP. The CDR3 consists of 15 residues. The DNA for the CDR3 is TGTGCTAGTGGTTCGCGATCGGGTCTCTCCTACGAGCAGTACTTC. Protein sequence: CASGSRSGLSYEQYF.